These 24 T cell receptor beta chains share one sample of origin, sequenced in a study of siplizumab effects on memory and regulatory T cells. Profiling relied on immunoSEQ multiplex PCR, and the TCRdb table lists in-frame clones only, not all of them. Among around 87,000 clones listed, 90% were seen once. The sequenced material came from CD4+ T cells sorted from blood. These receptors came from a human donor in good health.

The rearrangement joins TRBV6-1 to TRBJ2-1, with 7 bases matching TRBD1. Looked up from germline, CDR1 is MNHNS and CDR2 is SASEGT. The V segment lost 3 bases and the J segment 2 bases; nucleotides outside the gene matches: 4. There are 15 residues in the CDR3. The CDR3 DNA is TGTGCCAGCAGTGAGGACAGGTCCACCTACAATGAGCAGTTCTTC. Encoded protein: CASSEDRSTYNEQFF.

This clone was observed a single time. The chain recombines TRBV28 with TRBJ2-5; tentatively, D is TRBD1 or TRBD2 (6 bases each). The CDR3 consists of 16 residues. V was pared by 5 bases and J by 4 bases, with 20 bases between. Looked up from germline, CDR1 is MDHEN and CDR2 is SYDVKM. This chain's CDR3 is CASSPSGAPLGETQYF. The CDR3 DNA sequence: TGTGCCAGCAGTCCTTCGGGGGCCCCGTTAGGAGAGACCCAGTACTTC.

This chain links TRBV18 with TRBJ2-1, with 13 bases that match TRBD2. Germline assignment: CDR1 KGHSH and CDR2 LQKENI. The CDR3 sequence is 18 residues long. With V trimmed by 6 bases and J by 0 bases, 8 bases remained unmatched. In nucleotides, the CDR3 is TGTGCCAGCTCGCCAGAACTAGCGGGAGGGAGCTCCTACAATGAGCAGTTCTTC. Translation: CASSPELAGGSSYNEQFF.

This chain joins TRBV5-1 and TRBJ2-1; D perhaps matches TRBD1 (5 bases). This CDR3 contains 11 residues. V lost 4 bases and J lost 11, with 10 bases in between. The germline V gene encodes CDR1 SGHRS and CDR2 YFSETQ. CDR3 bases: TGCGCCAGCAGCAAAGGACAACAGCAGTTCTTC. Amino acid sequence: CASSKGQQQFF.

This clone was detected only a few times. The chain recombines TRBV25-1 with TRBJ1-1, with D perhaps matching TRBD1 (6 bases). Trimming stripped 3 bases from V and 5 bases from J, with 13 bases between. Germline V gives CDR1 MGHDK, CDR2 SYGVNS. The CDR3 sequence is 14 residues long. This CDR3 is CASSDSGRGTEAFF. CDR3 nucleotides: TGTGCCAGCAGTGATAGTGGAAGGGGGACTGAAGCTTTCTTT. Full variable domain (remainder filled in from reference TRBV25-1 and TRBJ1-1): EADIYQTPRYLVIGTGKKITLECSQTMGHDKMYWYQQDPGMELHLIHYSYGVNSTEKGDLSSESTVSRIRTEHFPLTLESARPSHTSQYLCASSDSGRGTEAFFGQGTRLTVV.

The V gene is TRBV4-3, the J gene TRBJ1-1, with D hard to call. CDR3 size: 14 residues. Between the trimmed V and J ends, which lost 1 base and 1 base, there was a span of 7 bases. In germline, CDR1 is LGHNA, CDR2 YSLEER. CDR3 in amino acids: CASSQGEANTEAFF. The CDR3 nucleotides are TGCGCCAGCAGCCAAGGGGAAGCGAACACTGAAGCTTTCTTT.

The V call is TRBV30, the J call TRBJ1-1; 9 bases line up with TRBD1. The J segment lost 1 base and the V segment lost 5 bases, leaving 14 bases of the junction unmatched. Germline assignment: CDR1 GTSNPN and CDR2 SVGIG (reference sequence). The CDR3 is 17 amino acids. The CDR3 spells CAWSTLGTGWRNTEAFF. DNA for the CDR3: TGTGCCTGGTCCACTCTCGGGACAGGGTGGAGGAACACTGAAGCTTTCTTT.

The chain is built from TRBV5-1 and TRBJ1-2; TRBD1 aligns across 7 bases. Germline CDR1 SGHRS, CDR2 YFSETQ. Losses at the gene ends were 0 bases for V and 3 bases for J; bases not matched to a gene: 5. This CDR3 is built from 15 residues. CDR3 sequence: CASSLGGTVDYGYTF. CDR3 coding DNA: TGCGCCAGCAGCTTGGGAGGGACAGTGGACTATGGCTACACCTTC.

The chain is built from TRBV6-5 and TRBJ2-7; no firm D call. Germline V CDR1 and CDR2: MNHEY, SVGAGI. Trimming took off 4 bases at V and 2 bases at J, with 12 bases between the two ends. There are 14 residues in the CDR3. This chain's CDR3 is CASSSSLVAYEQYF. CDR3 in DNA: TGTGCCAGCAGTTCCTCCTTGGTGGCCTACGAGCAGTACTTC.

The rearrangement links TRBV9 to TRBJ2-3, with 13 bases lining up with TRBD2. CDR1 and CDR2 from the germline V gene are SGDLS and YYNGEE. V gave up 4 bases and J gave up 0 bases; unmatched junction bases: 8. The CDR3 contains 18 residues. CDR3 coding DNA: TGTGCCAGCAGCCCCAGACTAGCGGGGGGTTTAAGCACAGATACGCAGTATTTT. It translates to CASSPRLAGGLSTDTQYF.

This chain joins TRBV25-1 and TRBJ2-2; no firm D call. The CDR3 covers 13 residues. CDR1 is MGHDK and CDR2 is SYGVNS in the germline V gene. V dropped 6 bases and J dropped 5 bases, with 10 bases sitting between them. The CDR3 region is CASRRKSTGELFF. The CDR3 DNA is TGTGCCAGCAGACGGAAGAGTACCGGGGAGCTGTTTTTT.

The rearrangement uses TRBV11-2 and TRBJ2-2, with 8 bases identical to TRBD2. The germline V gene has CDR1 SGHAT and CDR2 FQNNGV. The CDR3 covers 15 residues. The J segment lost 7 bases and the V segment lost 1 base, leaving 5 bases of the junction unmatched. The CDR3 DNA sequence: TGTGCCAGCAGCTTAGCCGGGAGGGCCTTCGGGGAGCTGTTTTTT. Translating it yields CASSLAGRAFGELFF.

CDR3 amino acids: CASSLLAGETDTQYF. CDR3 nucleotides: TGCGCCAGCAGCCTACTAGCGGGAGAAACAGATACGCAGTATTTT. V gene TRBV4-3 combines with J gene TRBJ2-3, with 11 bases that match TRBD2. The CDR3 spans 15 residues. V dropped 4 bases and J dropped 3; count of bases not matched to a gene: 3. Germline-derived CDR1 and CDR2 are LGHNA and YSLEER.

This clone was counted once. V and J are TRBV29-1 and TRBJ2-7; D is undetermined. Germline V gene sequence: CDR1 SQVTM, CDR2 ANQGSEA. Trimming pared 2 bases from V and 6 bases from J, leaving 11 bases between. The CDR3 totals 12 residues. The CDR3 loop is CSVEIPPGEQYF. The CDR3, as DNA: TGCAGCGTTGAAATCCCTCCGGGCGAGCAGTACTTC.

This chain links TRBV14 with TRBJ2-5; D not resolved. The length of the CDR3 is 12 residues. The V gene's germline CDR1 is SGHDN and CDR2 FVKESK. Trimming left V 2 bases short and J 2 bases short, with 3 bases between. The CDR3 bases are TGTGCCAGCAGCCAAAGACAAGAGACCCAGTACTTC. It is translated as CASSQRQETQYF.

The chain links TRBV9 to TRBJ1-1; 11 bases map to TRBD1. Losses at the gene ends were 4 bases for V and 6 bases for J; bases not matched to a gene: 14. This CDR3 contains 17 residues. Germline CDR1 is SGDLS and CDR2 is YYNGEE. The CDR3 sequence is CASSSVGQGASKPEAFF. The CDR3 DNA is TGTGCCAGCAGCTCCGTTGGACAGGGGGCGAGTAAGCCTGAAGCTTTCTTT.

V is TRBV5-4 and J is TRBJ2-7, with 8 bases identical to TRBD2. After removal of 0 bases from V and 3 bases from J, the junction contained 2 bases not matched to a gene. The germline CDR1 and CDR2 sequences are SGHNT and YYREEE (reference sequence). The CDR3 is 14 residues long. The DNA of the CDR3 is TGTGCCAGCAGCTTGGAACTAGCGGACTACGAGCAGTACTTC. This codes for CASSLELADYEQYF.

V gene TRBV10-1 combines with J gene TRBJ1-5; 8 nucleotides line up with TRBD1. Germline CDR1 WNHNN, CDR2 SYGVQD (reference sequence). V lost 10 bases, J lost 0 bases, and 14 bases stayed unmatched. The CDR3 loop spans 17 amino acids. CDR3 sequence: CATPRLGQGVSNQPQHF. CDR3 nucleotide sequence: TGCGCCACCCCTCGTCTCGGACAGGGAGTTAGCAATCAGCCCCAGCATTTT.

This chain links TRBV6-5 with TRBJ2-7; 7 positions match TRBD1. The ends lost 6 bases at V and 1 base at J; junction bases unmatched: 9. Germline CDR1 and CDR2: MNHEY and SVGAGI. The CDR3 is 15 amino acids. CDR3 in DNA: TGTGCCAGCAGAACCCCGGGACAGAGGTCCTACGAGCAGTACTTC. This translates into CASRTPGQRSYEQYF.

The CDR3 loop reads CASSFSGTVYGYTF. The CDR3 DNA reads as TGTGCCAGCAGTTTTTCCGGGACAGTCTATGGCTACACCTTC. The chain uses TRBV6-5 and TRBJ1-2; TRBD1 matches 7 bases. CDR3 size: 14 residues. Germline loops: CDR1 MNHEY, CDR2 SVGAGI. V lost 4 bases and J lost 4; bases outside the gene matches: 6.

The rearrangement links TRBV5-1 to TRBJ2-1, with 11 bases that match TRBD2. The CDR3 length is 16 residues. CDR1 is SGHRS, CDR2 YFSETQ, per germline. Losses at the gene ends were 2 bases for V and 6 bases for J; bases not matched to a gene: 7. The CDR3 spells CASSLRPTSGTNEQFF. CDR3 in DNA: TGCGCCAGCAGCTTACGACCGACTAGCGGGACCAATGAGCAGTTCTTC.

V is TRBV5-1 and J is TRBJ2-7; 7 bases align to TRBD1. V trimming: 3 bases; J trimming: 1 base; junction bases outside the gene matches: 7. CDR3 length equals 15 residues. Germline loops: CDR1 SGHRS, CDR2 YFSETQ. The CDR3 nucleotides read TGCGCCAGCAGCTGGTCGGACAGGAGGTCCTACGAGCAGTACTTC. As protein: CASSWSDRRSYEQYF.

The rearrangement links TRBV25-1 to TRBJ2-1; D remains ambiguous. V lost 2 bases and J lost 7, with 6 bases in between. Germline CDR1 and CDR2: MGHDK and SYGVNS. The CDR3 length is 12 residues. Here the CDR3 reads CASSEQPNEQFF. CDR3 nucleotides: TGTGCCAGCAGTGAACAACCAAATGAGCAGTTCTTC. The full variable domain, rest sourced from reference TRBV25-1 and TRBJ2-1, is EADIYQTPRYLVIGTGKKITLECSQTMGHDKMYWYQQDPGMELHLIHYSYGVNSTEKGDLSSESTVSRIRTEHFPLTLESARPSHTSQYLCASSEQPNEQFFGPGTRLTVL.

This clone was counted a single time. The V gene is TRBV10-3, the J gene TRBJ2-6, with D possibly TRBD2 on 7 matching bases. This CDR3 contains 14 residues. Per germline, CDR1 ENHRY and CDR2 SYGVKD. The CDR3 sequence is CASRGAIGANVLTF. The CDR3 DNA reads TGTGCGAGCCGGGGGGCTATAGGGGCCAACGTCCTGACTTTC.